This T cell receptor beta chain was sequenced during a study of Ad26.COV2.S vaccination and SARS-CoV-2 variants. Overall study: Among those in the COV1001 Ad26.COV2.S trial arm was the donor. By the intramuscular route, Ad26.COV2.S was given once, or twice 56 days apart.

Treatment reported: roughly 18 received Ad26.COV2.S at low or high dose, single or two shots; several received placebo; per-sample allocation not given. Specimens were obtained on day 63 following the first vaccine or placebo injection. V lost 1 base and J 2 bases, leaving 9 bases between the germline ends. This CDR3 has 14 residues. Germline CDR1 LNHDA, CDR2 SQIVND (reference sequence). Profiling relied on immunoSEQ multiplex PCR, and the TCRdb table lists in-frame clones only, not all of them. The sample lists about 350,000 clones, around 87% occurring once. The specimen was peripheral blood, collected in a trial of Ad26.COV2.S vaccine versus placebo. This TCR derives from a person aged 18-65 years who received the Ad26.COV2.S COVID-19 vaccine or a placebo. This chain links TRBV19 with TRBJ2-7; possible D gene TRBD1, 6 bases. CDR3 in DNA: TGTGCCAGTAGTATAGGTCCAGGGGCCTACGAGCAGTACTTC. This encodes CASSIGPGAYEQYF.